The table lists the clone carrying this T cell receptor (beta chain) with a count of one. One junction end disagrees with the germline gene, perhaps due to a read error. This sample is part of a study of blood T cell repertoires in COVID-19. About the research overall: The samples span acute and convalescent COVID-19 from the United States, Italy and Spain. T cells, B-cell-depleted T cells, or PBMCs provided the cDNA or gDNA that served as material.

The CDR3 contains 14 residues. The germline CDR1 and CDR2 sequences are WSHSY and SAAADI. TCRdb's table, derived via immunoSEQ multiplex PCR, lists solely in-frame clones and lacks some. The table includes about 350,000 clones, roughly nine tenths detected once. This sequence joins TRBV10-2 and TRBJ2-1, with a possible D match to TRBD1 (6 bases). The material sequenced was peripheral blood. The receptor comes from a woman aged 55 to 70 with COVID-19, enrolled during active disease. Here the CDR3 reads CAGSVRQGYNEQFF. CDR3 in DNA: TGCGCCGGCAGTGTTCGGCAGGGGTACAATGAGCAGTTCTTC.